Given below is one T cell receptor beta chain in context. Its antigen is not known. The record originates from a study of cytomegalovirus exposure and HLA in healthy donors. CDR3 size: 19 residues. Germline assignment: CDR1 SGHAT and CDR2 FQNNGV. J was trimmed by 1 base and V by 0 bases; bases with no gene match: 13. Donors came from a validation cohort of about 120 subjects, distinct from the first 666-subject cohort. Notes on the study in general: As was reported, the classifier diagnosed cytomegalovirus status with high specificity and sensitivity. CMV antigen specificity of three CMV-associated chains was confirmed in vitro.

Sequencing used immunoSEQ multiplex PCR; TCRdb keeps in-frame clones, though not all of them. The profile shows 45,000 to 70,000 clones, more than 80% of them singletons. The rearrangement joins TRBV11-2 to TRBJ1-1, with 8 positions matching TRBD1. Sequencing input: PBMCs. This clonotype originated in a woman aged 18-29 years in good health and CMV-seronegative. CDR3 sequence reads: CASSLDKGQEGMWNTEAFF. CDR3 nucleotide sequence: TGTGCCAGCAGCTTAGATAAGGGACAGGAGGGGATGTGGAACACTGAAGCTTTCTTT.